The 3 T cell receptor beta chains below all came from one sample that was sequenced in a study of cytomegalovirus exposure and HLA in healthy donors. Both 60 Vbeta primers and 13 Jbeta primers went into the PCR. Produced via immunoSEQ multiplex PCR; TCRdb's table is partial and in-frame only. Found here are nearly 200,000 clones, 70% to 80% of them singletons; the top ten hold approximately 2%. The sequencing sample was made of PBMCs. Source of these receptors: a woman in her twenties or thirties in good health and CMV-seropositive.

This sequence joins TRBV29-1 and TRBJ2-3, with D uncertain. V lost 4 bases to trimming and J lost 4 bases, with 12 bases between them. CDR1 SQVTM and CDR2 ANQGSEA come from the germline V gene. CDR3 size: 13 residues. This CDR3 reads CSVGGIFADTQYF. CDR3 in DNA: TGCAGCGTTGGTGGCATCTTCGCAGATACGCAGTATTTT.

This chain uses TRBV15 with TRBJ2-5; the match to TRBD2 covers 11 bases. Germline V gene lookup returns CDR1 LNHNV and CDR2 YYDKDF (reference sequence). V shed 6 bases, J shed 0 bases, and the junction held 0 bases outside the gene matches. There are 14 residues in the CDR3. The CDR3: CATRLAGDQETQYF. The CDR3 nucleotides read TGTGCCACCAGACTAGCGGGAGACCAAGAGACCCAGTACTTC. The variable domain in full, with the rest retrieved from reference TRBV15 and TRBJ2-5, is DAMVIQNPRYQVTQFGKPVTLSCSQTLNHNVMYWYQQKSSQAPKLLFHYYDKDFNNEADTPDNFQSRRPNTSFCFLDIRSPGLGDTAMYLCATRLAGDQETQYFGPGTRLLVL.

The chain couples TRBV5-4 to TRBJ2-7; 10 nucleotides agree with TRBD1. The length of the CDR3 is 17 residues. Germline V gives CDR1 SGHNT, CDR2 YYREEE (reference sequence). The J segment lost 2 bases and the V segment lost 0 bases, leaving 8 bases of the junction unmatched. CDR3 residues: CASSLVLKDRGAYEQYF. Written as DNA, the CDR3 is TGTGCCAGCAGCTTGGTCCTTAAGGACAGGGGGGCCTACGAGCAGTACTTC.